The T cell receptor (beta chain) described here comes from a study of OX40 agonist ivuxolimab in advanced cancers. Overall study: Administration of intravenous ivuxolimab to patients occurred every 2 weeks at 0.01 to 10 mg/kg. Patients were under 90% male with ages about 23 to 80, mean about 54.

Profiling relied on immunoSEQ multiplex PCR, and the TCRdb table lists in-frame clones only, not all of them. The sample includes roughly 140,000 clones, 94% seen only once; the top ten take about 0.31%. Study results and limitations: Relative to CD4+ cells, CD8+ T cells on average had more expanded clones. CD4+ and CD8+ blood T cells expanded clonally by week 6 at 0.1 to 3.0 mg/kg.

As for this clone: Its antigen remains unidentified.

The receptor comes from an adult with an advanced solid tumor such as melanoma, head and neck, liver or kidney cancer. The source was CD4+ or CD8+ T cells sorted from blood, collected in a trial of the OX40 agonist ivuxolimab.

The CDR3 DNA follows: TGTGCCAGTACCCCAGGGGGAGGTCAGCCCCAGCATTTT. Translation: CASTPGGGQPQHF. The V call is TRBV19, the J call TRBJ1-5; 7 positions match TRBD1. Unmatched junction bases numbered 6, after V lost 7 bases and J lost 6 bases. Germline V gene lookup returns CDR1 LNHDA and CDR2 SQIVND (reference sequence). The CDR3 is 13 residues long.